These 32 T cell receptor beta chains were all obtained from the same sample, sequenced in a study of blood T cell repertoires in COVID-19. Profiled with immunoSEQ multiplex PCR; TCRdb holds only in-frame clones, not every one. The table has about 340,000 clones, about 90% seen once. Sample: peripheral blood. The receptors derive from a woman under 30 who had recovered from COVID-19.

In this sample, this clone turned up a few times. The chain recombines TRBV29-1 with TRBJ2-1, with D possibly matching TRBD2 (5 bases). Trimming removed 4 bases at V and 9 bases at J, with 7 bases between. This CDR3 spans 10 amino acids. Germline V gene data show CDR1 as SQVTM and CDR2 as ANQGSEA. CDR3 sequence reads: CSVGAAEQFF. The CDR3 coding sequence is TGCAGCGTTGGAGCGGCTGAGCAGTTCTTC.

The J gene is TRBJ1-1, the V gene TRBV3-1 (or the pseudogene TRBV3-2); 9 bases match TRBD1. CDR3 length equals 15 residues. Per the germline V gene, CDR1 is LGHDT and CDR2 is YNNKEL (reference sequence). The junction had 11 bases not matched to a gene; V was cut back by 7 bases and J by 5 bases. The CDR3 loop is CASTPLGTGHTEAFF. CDR3 coding DNA: TGTGCCAGCACCCCCTTGGGGACAGGGCATACTGAAGCTTTCTTT.

The chain couples TRBV19 to TRBJ1-4; the match to TRBD1 covers 8 bases. The V segment lost 5 bases and the J segment 8 bases; nucleotides outside the gene matches: 7. The CDR3 totals 14 residues. The germline gives CDR1 LNHDA, CDR2 SQIVND (reference sequence). CDR3 bases: TGTGCCAGTAGTGTGGACAGGGAGAGGGAAAAACTGTTTTTT. This translates into CASSVDREREKLFF. The whole variable domain, remainder taken from reference TRBV19 and TRBJ1-4, is DGGITQSPKYLFRKEGQNVTLSCEQNLNHDAMYWYRQDPGQGLRLIYYSQIVNDFQKGDIAEGYSVSREKKESFPLTVTSAQKNPTAFYLCASSVDREREKLFFGSGTQLSVL.

This chain uses TRBV27 with TRBJ1-2, with D uncertain. Trimming shortened V by 7 bases and J by 5 bases, and 17 bases separated the two germline ends. The CDR3 spans 14 residues. Germline V gives CDR1 MNHEY, CDR2 SMNVEV (reference sequence). The CDR3 here is CASKEVGFGYGYTF. CDR3 sequence (DNA): TGTGCCAGCAAGGAGGTCGGTTTTGGGTATGGCTACACCTTC.

The chain combines TRBV19 with TRBJ2-3, with D perhaps TRBD2 (7 bases). V dropped 3 bases and J dropped 3 bases, with 16 bases sitting between them. Germline lookup yields CDR1 LNHDA and CDR2 SQIVND (reference sequence). CDR3 length: 16 residues. The CDR3 coding sequence is TGTGCCAGTAGTATTGGGGGGGGCGCATGGACAGATACGCAGTATTTT. Translation: CASSIGGGAWTDTQYF.

This clone was seen once. The J gene is TRBJ2-2, the V gene TRBV10-2; tentative D call: TRBD2 (7 bases). The CDR3 extends over 15 amino acids. V lost 8 bases and J lost 4, with 17 bases in between. Looked up from germline, CDR1 is WSHSY and CDR2 is SAAADI. The CDR3 DNA reads TGCGCCAGCGAGGGGGAGGGCCGTTTCACCGGGGAGCTGTTTTTT. Residues: CASEGEGRFTGELFF.

This clone was observed a single time. V and J are TRBV5-6 and TRBJ1-1; a possible D gene is TRBD1 (6 bases). The germline V and J ends were trimmed by 4 bases and 1 base, with 17 bases remaining between them. The length of the CDR3 is 16 residues. In germline, CDR1 is SGHDT, CDR2 YYEEEE. DNA for the CDR3: TGTGCCAGCAGCCAACTCTACAGGGCCCAGAACACTGAAGCTTTCTTT. Its translation: CASSQLYRAQNTEAFF.

The chain links TRBV12-3 or TRBV12-4 to TRBJ1-2; perhaps TRBD1 as D (6 bases). The V gene lost 7 bases and the J gene lost 6 bases, with 15 bases spanning the gap. This CDR3 is 13 amino acids long. CDR3 sequence reads: CASNIQGSHGYTF. The CDR3 bases are TGTGCCAGCAACATACAGGGTAGCCATGGCTACACCTTC.

This rearrangement joins TRBV7-5 to TRBJ1-1. TRBV7-5 is shown as a pseudogene. The CDR3 extends over 12 amino acids. For the CDR3, the DNA is TGTGCCAGAAGCTTACTCAACACTGAAGCTTTCTTT. Amino acids: CARSLLNTEAFF.

The J gene is TRBJ1-2, the V gene TRBV20-1; 7 bases align to TRBD1. Germline lookup yields CDR1 DFQATT and CDR2 SNEGSKA (reference sequence). With V trimmed by 4 bases and J by 6 bases, 2 bases remained unmatched. There are 11 residues in the CDR3. The chain's CDR3 is CSATDRDGYTF. CDR3 bases: TGCAGTGCTACAGACAGGGATGGCTACACCTTC.

The chain combines TRBV5-1 with TRBJ1-6; TRBD1 aligns across 10 bases. V lost 1 base and J lost 7; bases outside the gene matches: 2. Germline CDR1 is SGHRS and CDR2 is YFSETQ. There are 15 residues in the CDR3. CDR3 in amino acids: CASSLWDRGNSPLHF. The CDR3 DNA reads as TGCGCCAGCAGCTTGTGGGACAGGGGAAATTCACCCCTCCACTTT.

This sequence joins TRBV13 and TRBJ2-1; 10 bases fit TRBD2. The CDR3 runs to 13 residues. Germline V gene lookup returns CDR1 PRHDT and CDR2 FYEKMQ (reference sequence). V was clipped by 5 bases and J by 14 bases; unmatched bases: 9. CDR3 loop: CASSPRAGGPEFF. CDR3 coding DNA: TGTGCCAGCAGCCCGAGAGCGGGAGGGCCGGAGTTCTTC.

Regarding this clone: Other DNA sequences of this sample code for an identical CDR3. V gene TRBV20-1 combines with J gene TRBJ1-1, with D tentatively TRBD1 (5 bases). This CDR3 spans 13 amino acids. Germline CDR1 DFQATT, CDR2 SNEGSKA (reference sequence). The V end was cut by 3 bases, the J end by 4 bases, with 12 bases between. Here the CDR3 reads CSASGGGSTEAFF. CDR3 bases: TGCAGTGCTAGTGGGGGAGGGAGCACTGAAGCTTTCTTT.

This rearrangement joins TRBV25-1 to TRBJ1-1; TRBD1 might be the D (5 bases). V lost 2 bases, J lost 3 bases, and 16 bases lay in between. Germline CDR1 and CDR2: MGHDK and SYGVNS. The CDR3 has 16 residues. The CDR3 loop is CASSEIQGLGYTEAFF. The CDR3 DNA is TGTGCCAGCAGTGAAATCCAGGGACTTGGTTACACTGAAGCTTTCTTT.

V and J are TRBV7-2 and TRBJ2-5, with TRBD2 as a possible D gene (6 bases). V was clipped by 5 bases and J by 1 base, with 11 bases between them. This CDR3 spans 14 amino acids. The V gene's germline CDR1 is SGHTA and CDR2 FQGNSA. The CDR3 nucleotides read TGTGCCAGCAGCCTTATGGGGGGCCAAGAGACCCAGTACTTC. This translates into CASSLMGGQETQYF.

The rearrangement joins TRBV29-1 to TRBJ1-2; D is uncertain. With 4 bases removed from V and 11 bases from J, the gap between germline ends came to 11 bases. Germline values: CDR1 SQVTM, CDR2 ANQGSEA. This CDR3 has 10 amino acids. CDR3 loop: CSVGSYNYTF. The DNA for the CDR3 is TGCAGCGTTGGGTCGTACAATTACACCTTC. The variable domain in full, completed from reference TRBV29-1 and TRBJ1-2, reads SAVISQKPSRDICQRGTSLTIQCQVDSQVTMMFWYRQQPGQSLTLIATANQGSEATYESGFVIDKFPISRPNLTFSTLTVSNMSPEDSSIYLCSVGSYNYTFGSGTRLTVV.

The V gene is TRBV7-2, the J gene TRBJ2-2; no definite D call. The germline CDR1 and CDR2 sequences are SGHTA and FQGNSA. V lost 4 bases and J 5 bases, leaving 8 bases between the germline ends. The CDR3 runs 13 residues. CDR3 region: CASSSTVTGELFF. The CDR3 DNA is TGTGCCAGCAGCTCAACAGTGACCGGGGAGCTGTTTTTT.

V gene TRBV11-3 combines with J gene TRBJ1-4; no firm D call. The CDR3 sequence is 14 residues long. V shed 3 bases and J shed 4 bases, with 9 bases lying between them. CDR1 is SGHNT, CDR2 YENEEA, per germline. The CDR3 region is CASSLGGGNEKLFF. In DNA form, the CDR3 reads TGTGCCAGCAGCTTGGGCGGAGGTAATGAAAAACTGTTTTTT.

This sequence joins TRBV5-6 and TRBJ2-6, with D hard to call. V dropped 4 bases and J dropped 0 bases, with 14 bases sitting between them. The CDR3 is 17 residues long. From germline, CDR1 is SGHDT and CDR2 YYEEEE. For the CDR3, the DNA is TGTGCCAGCAGCCCTACTTTCAGGCTCTCTGGGGCCAACGTCCTGACTTTC. Its translation is CASSPTFRLSGANVLTF.

Details on this clone: The sample holds other DNA sequences that translate to the same CDR3. This chain joins TRBV5-1 and TRBJ2-1; 9 bases are a match to TRBD2. The trim removed 3 bases at V and 1 base at J, leaving 5 bases unmatched. Looked up from germline, CDR1 is SGHRS and CDR2 is YFSETQ. CDR3 size: 16 residues. The CDR3 region is CASSSLAGGSYNEQFF. Here the CDR3 DNA reads TGCGCCAGCAGCTCTCTGGCGGGAGGGTCCTACAATGAGCAGTTCTTC. The whole variable domain, filled in from reference TRBV5-1 and TRBJ2-1, reads KAGVTQTPRYLIKTRGQQVTLSCSPISGHRSVSWYQQTPGQGLQFLFEYFSETQRNKGNFPGRFSGRQFSNSRSEMNVSTLELGDSALYLCASSSLAGGSYNEQFFGPGTRLTVL.

CDR3 loop: CASSRSPGAGGPDEQFF. DNA of the CDR3: TGTGCCAGCAGCCGCTCCCCCGGCGCGGGAGGGCCGGATGAGCAGTTCTTC. The chain carries TRBV4-2 and TRBJ2-1; TRBD2 matches at 9 bases. Losses at the gene ends were 4 bases for V and 8 bases for J; bases not matched to a gene: 15. The CDR3 sequence is 17 residues long. Germline assignment: CDR1 LGHNA and CDR2 YNFKEQ.

This clone was detected ten times or more. The genes are TRBV7-2 and TRBJ2-2, with 8 positions matching TRBD1. Germline V CDR1 and CDR2: SGHTA, FQGNSA. This CDR3 region has 15 residues. V lost 5 bases to trimming and J lost 4 bases; unmatched junction nucleotides: 6. For the CDR3, the DNA is TGTGCCAGCAGCGGGAGACAGGGGACCACCGGGGAGCTGTTTTTT. Translating it yields CASSGRQGTTGELFF. Supplemented by reference TRBV7-2 and TRBJ2-2, the full variable domain reads GAGVSQSPSNKVTEKGKDVELRCDPISGHTALYWYRQSLGQGLEFLIYFQGNSAPDKSGLPSDRFSAERTGGSVSTLTIQRTQQEDSAVYLCASSGRQGTTGELFFGEGSRLTVL.

The V call is TRBV19, the J call TRBJ2-1; 10 bases match TRBD2. This CDR3 is built from 21 residues. J gave up 5 bases and V 3 bases, and 22 bases lay outside the gene matches. Germline CDR1 is LNHDA and CDR2 is SQIVND (reference sequence). CDR3 nucleotides: TGTGCCAGTAGTATTGGGGGCTTGAGTGCTAGCGGGAGAGTCCTCCACAATGAGCAGTTCTTC. Protein: CASSIGGLSASGRVLHNEQFF.

CDR3 residues: CASSPRQEAIYGYTF. The DNA of the CDR3 is TGTGCCAGCAGCCCCAGACAGGAAGCAATTTATGGCTACACCTTC. The chain couples TRBV11-3 to TRBJ1-2, with a weak D call TRBD1 (6 bases). Trimming left V 5 bases short and J 5 bases short, with 18 bases between. There are 15 residues in the CDR3. Germline V gene sequence: CDR1 SGHNT, CDR2 YENEEA.

The CDR3 loop reads CASSLWASGSRSYEQYV. The CDR3 DNA reads as TGTGCCAGCAGCTTGTGGGCTAGCGGGAGCCGGTCCTACGAGCAGTACGTC. This chain links TRBV5-6 with TRBJ2-7, with 10 bases lining up with TRBD2. With 1 base clipped from V and 1 base from J, the junction kept 8 bases outside the gene matches. The length of the CDR3 is 17 residues. In germline, CDR1 is SGHDT, CDR2 YYEEEE.

The chain couples TRBV4-1 to TRBJ2-5; D might be TRBD1 (6 bases). The germline V and J ends were trimmed by 0 bases and 5 bases, with 13 bases remaining between them. This CDR3 comprises 15 residues. Germline V lookup: CDR1 MGHRA, CDR2 YSYEKL. CDR3 nucleotides: TGCGCCAGCAGCCAAGACAGGGGCCAGTGGGAGACCCAGTACTTC. It encodes CASSQDRGQWETQYF.

This chain links TRBV19 with TRBJ2-1, with 11 bases lining up with TRBD2. The length of the CDR3 is 15 residues. The V gene end was trimmed by 4 bases and the J gene end by 3 bases; junction bases not matched to a gene: 2. Germline loops: CDR1 LNHDA, CDR2 SQIVND (reference sequence). CDR3 residues: CASSRTSGSYNEQFF. DNA of the CDR3: TGTGCCAGTAGTAGAACTAGCGGGAGCTACAATGAGCAGTTCTTC.

The chain recombines TRBV6-5 with TRBJ1-2; the D gene is possibly TRBD1 (5 bases). Germline assignment: CDR1 MNHEY and CDR2 SVGAGI. Deletions cut 0 bases from V and 2 bases from J, with 10 bases between. CDR3 length: 15 amino acids. The CDR3 loop reads CASSYSTAGNYGYTF. In nucleotides, the CDR3 is TGTGCCAGCAGTTACTCGACGGCAGGGAACTATGGCTACACCTTC.

The V call is TRBV6-5, the J call TRBJ1-4; D not certain. V gave up 4 bases and J gave up 5 bases, with 8 bases separating them. CDR3 length: 13 amino acids. Per germline, CDR1 MNHEY and CDR2 SVGAGI. DNA for the CDR3: TGTGCCAGCAGTTCCCGGGGAAATGAAAAACTGTTTTTT. Protein: CASSSRGNEKLFF.

The chain is built from TRBV27 and TRBJ1-6; 9 bases line up with TRBD1. This CDR3 contains 15 residues. Germline CDR1 MNHEY, CDR2 SMNVEV (reference sequence). Trimming at V came to 2 bases and at J to 7 bases, leaving 3 bases not matched to a gene. CDR3 bases: TGTGCCAGCAGTTTAATGACAGGGGGAAATTCACCCCTCCACTTT. This translates into CASSLMTGGNSPLHF.

V is TRBV5-1 and J is TRBJ2-5; 10 bases align to TRBD2. V lost 4 bases to trimming and J lost 5 bases; unmatched junction nucleotides: 14. The germline V gene has CDR1 SGHRS and CDR2 YFSETQ. The CDR3 is 17 residues long. The CDR3 protein is CASSQFGLAGASETQYF. The DNA for the CDR3 is TGCGCCAGCAGCCAGTTTGGGCTAGCGGGAGCCTCGGAGACCCAGTACTTC.

A single count supports this clone. The rearrangement links TRBV4-3 to TRBJ1-2, with D possibly being TRBD1 (6 bases). This CDR3 spans 16 amino acids. CDR1 is LGHNA and CDR2 is YSLEER in the germline V gene. Trimming pared 1 base from V and 2 bases from J, leaving 14 bases between. CDR3 loop: CASSQGETTGNYGYTF. The CDR3 DNA sequence: TGCGCCAGCAGCCAAGGGGAAACGACAGGAAACTATGGCTACACCTTC.